This TCR beta chain stems from a study of CD8 T cells in ankylosing spondylitis. Study-wide results and caveats: Enrichment of disease-linked clones was reportedly significant in matched ankylosing spondylitis synovial fluid. Relatively scarce in peripheral blood, disease-linked clones were CD8+.

TCRdb ran MiXCR on the 5' RACE reads and lists one entry per CDR3 protein. The data contain under 200,000 distinct CDR3 sequences, roughly 10% of them singletons. Comments on this clonotype: As yet, its antigen is unknown.

V gave up 3 bases and J gave up 9 bases, with 11 bases separating them. The CDR3 length is 12 residues. Germline V CDR1 and CDR2: SGHVS, FNYEAQ. The origin of this receptor is a male donor with ankylosing spondylitis or in good health (not recorded which). Sequences were obtained from blood, either unsorted or a sorted T cell fraction (not recorded which). The V gene is TRBV7-6, the J gene TRBJ2-5; D unclear. The CDR3 DNA reads TGTGCCAGCAGCTTCGACCCTAGATCCCAGTACTTC. Translated: CASSFDPRSQYF.